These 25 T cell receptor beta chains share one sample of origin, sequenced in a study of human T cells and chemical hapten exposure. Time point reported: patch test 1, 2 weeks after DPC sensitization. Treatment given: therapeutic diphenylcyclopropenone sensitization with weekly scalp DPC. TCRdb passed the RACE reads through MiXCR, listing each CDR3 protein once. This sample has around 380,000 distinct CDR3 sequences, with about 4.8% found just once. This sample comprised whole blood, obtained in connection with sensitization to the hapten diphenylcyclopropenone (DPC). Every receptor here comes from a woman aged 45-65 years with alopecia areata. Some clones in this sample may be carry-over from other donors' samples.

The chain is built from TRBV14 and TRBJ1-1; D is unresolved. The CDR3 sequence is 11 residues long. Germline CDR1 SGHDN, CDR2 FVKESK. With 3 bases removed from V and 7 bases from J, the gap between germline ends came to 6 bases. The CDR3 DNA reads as TGTGCCAGCAGCCACGCAAATGAAGCTTTCTTT. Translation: CASSHANEAFF.

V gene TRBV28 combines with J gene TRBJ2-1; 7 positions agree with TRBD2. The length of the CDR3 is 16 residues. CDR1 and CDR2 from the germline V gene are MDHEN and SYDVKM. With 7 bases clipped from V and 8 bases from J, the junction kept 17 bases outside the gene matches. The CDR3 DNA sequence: TGTGCCAGCATTCCGCCGCGGGGGAGCCCGGGGGATGAGCAGTTCTTC. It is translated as CASIPPRGSPGDEQFF.

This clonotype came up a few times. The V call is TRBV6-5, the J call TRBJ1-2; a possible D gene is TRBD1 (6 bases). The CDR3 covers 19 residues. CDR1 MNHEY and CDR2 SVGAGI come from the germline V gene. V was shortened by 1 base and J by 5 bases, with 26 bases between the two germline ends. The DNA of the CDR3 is TGTGCCAGCAGTTACTACGGCGAGAGCCGGGACAAGGATCGATATGGCTACACCTTC. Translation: CASSYYGESRDKDRYGYTF.

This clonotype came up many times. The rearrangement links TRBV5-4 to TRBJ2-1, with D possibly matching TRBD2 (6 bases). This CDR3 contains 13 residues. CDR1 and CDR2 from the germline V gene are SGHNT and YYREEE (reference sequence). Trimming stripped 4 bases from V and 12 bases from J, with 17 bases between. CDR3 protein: CASSEGTAGLQFF. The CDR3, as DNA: TGTGCCAGCAGCGAAGGGACTGCCGGCTTGCAGTTCTTC.

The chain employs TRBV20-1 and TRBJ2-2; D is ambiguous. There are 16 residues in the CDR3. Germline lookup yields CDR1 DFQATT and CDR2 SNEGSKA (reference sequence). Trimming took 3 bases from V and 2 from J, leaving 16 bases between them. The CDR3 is CSASPVRHGNTGELFF. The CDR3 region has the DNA TGCAGTGCTAGTCCTGTTCGACACGGAAACACCGGGGAGCTGTTTTTT.

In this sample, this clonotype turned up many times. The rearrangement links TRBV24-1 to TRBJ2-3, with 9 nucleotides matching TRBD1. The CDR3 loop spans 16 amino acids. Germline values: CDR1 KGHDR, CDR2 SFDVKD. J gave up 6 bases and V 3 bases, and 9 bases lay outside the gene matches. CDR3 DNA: TGTGCCACCAGTGATCGCACAGGGGGCGCAGAGGATACGCAGTATTTT. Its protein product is CATSDRTGGAEDTQYF.

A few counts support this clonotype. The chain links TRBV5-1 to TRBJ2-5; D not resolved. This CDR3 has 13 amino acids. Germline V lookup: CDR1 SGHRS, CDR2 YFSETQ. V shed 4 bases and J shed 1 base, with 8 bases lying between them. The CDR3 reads CASSGNFQETQYF. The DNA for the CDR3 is TGCGCCAGCAGCGGGAACTTCCAAGAGACCCAGTACTTC.

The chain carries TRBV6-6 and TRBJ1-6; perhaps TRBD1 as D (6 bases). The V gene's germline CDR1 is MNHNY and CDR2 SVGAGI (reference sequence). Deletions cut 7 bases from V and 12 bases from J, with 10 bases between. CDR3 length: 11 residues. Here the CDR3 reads CASTMGQPLHF. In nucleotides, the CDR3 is TGTGCCAGCACCATGGGACAACCCCTCCACTTT.

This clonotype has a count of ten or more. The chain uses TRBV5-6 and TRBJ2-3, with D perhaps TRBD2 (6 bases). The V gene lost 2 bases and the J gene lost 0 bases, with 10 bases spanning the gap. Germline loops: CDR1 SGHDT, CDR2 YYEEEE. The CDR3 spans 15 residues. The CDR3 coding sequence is TGTGCCAGCAGCTTCGGCGGGGTTAGCACAGATACGCAGTATTTT. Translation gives CASSFGGVSTDTQYF.

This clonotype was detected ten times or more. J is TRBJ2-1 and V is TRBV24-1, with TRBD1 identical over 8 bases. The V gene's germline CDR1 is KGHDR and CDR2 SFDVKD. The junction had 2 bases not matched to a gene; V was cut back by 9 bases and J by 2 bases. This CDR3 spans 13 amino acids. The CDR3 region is CATQDRAYNEQFF. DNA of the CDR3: TGTGCCACCCAGGACAGGGCCTACAATGAGCAGTTCTTC.

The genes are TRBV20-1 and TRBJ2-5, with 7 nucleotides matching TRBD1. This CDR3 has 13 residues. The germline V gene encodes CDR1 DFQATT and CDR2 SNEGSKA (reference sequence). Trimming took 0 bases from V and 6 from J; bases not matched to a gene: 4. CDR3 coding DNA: TGCAGTGCTAGAGATCTACAGGGGCAGACCCAGTACTTC. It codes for CSARDLQGQTQYF.

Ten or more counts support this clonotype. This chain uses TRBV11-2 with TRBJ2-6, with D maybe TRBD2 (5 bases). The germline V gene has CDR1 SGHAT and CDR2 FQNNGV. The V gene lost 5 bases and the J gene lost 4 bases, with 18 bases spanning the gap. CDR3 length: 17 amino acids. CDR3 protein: CASSPREGAPGANVLTF. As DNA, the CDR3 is TGTGCCAGCAGCCCAAGAGAGGGCGCGCCCGGGGCCAACGTCCTGACTTTC.

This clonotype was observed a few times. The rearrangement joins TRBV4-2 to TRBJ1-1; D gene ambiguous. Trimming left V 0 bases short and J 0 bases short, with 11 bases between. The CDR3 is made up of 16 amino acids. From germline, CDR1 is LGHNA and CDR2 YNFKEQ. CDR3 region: CASSQDPGLMNTEAFF. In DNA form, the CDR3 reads TGTGCCAGCAGCCAAGATCCCGGCCTCATGAACACTGAAGCTTTCTTT.

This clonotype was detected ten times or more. The CDR3: CASSVEPGGEKLFF. In DNA, the CDR3 is TGTGCCAGCAGCGTAGAGCCGGGAGGTGAAAAACTGTTTTTT. V and J are TRBV9 and TRBJ1-4, with D hard to call. This CDR3 is built from 14 residues. V was shortened by 0 bases and J by 7 bases, with 10 bases between the two germline ends. Looked up from germline, CDR1 is SGDLS and CDR2 is YYNGEE. Together with reference TRBV9 and TRBJ1-4, the CDR3 gives the full variable domain: DSGVTQTPKHLITATGQRVTLRCSPRSGDLSVYWYQQSLDQGLQFLIQYYNGEERAKGNILERFSAQQFPDLHSELNLSSLELGDSALYFCASSVEPGGEKLFFGSGTQLSVL.

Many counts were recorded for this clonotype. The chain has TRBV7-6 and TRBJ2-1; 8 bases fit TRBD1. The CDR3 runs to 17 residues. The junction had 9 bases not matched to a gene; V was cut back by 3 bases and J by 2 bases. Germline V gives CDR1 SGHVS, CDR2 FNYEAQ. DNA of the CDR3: TGTGCCAGCAGCTTTAAAATCTGGACAGGGACCTACAATGAGCAGTTCTTC. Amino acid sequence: CASSFKIWTGTYNEQFF.

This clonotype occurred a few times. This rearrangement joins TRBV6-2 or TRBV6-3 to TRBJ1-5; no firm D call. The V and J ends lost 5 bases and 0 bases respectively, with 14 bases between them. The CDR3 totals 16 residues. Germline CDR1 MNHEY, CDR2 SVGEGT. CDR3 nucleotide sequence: TGTGCCAGCAGTGAGAGTGTGGTATTTAGCAATCAGCCCCAGCATTTT. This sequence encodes CASSESVVFSNQPQHF.

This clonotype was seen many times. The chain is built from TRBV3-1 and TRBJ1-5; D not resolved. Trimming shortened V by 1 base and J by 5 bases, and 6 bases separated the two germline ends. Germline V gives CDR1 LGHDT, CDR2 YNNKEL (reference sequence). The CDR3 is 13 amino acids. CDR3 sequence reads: CASSQVYDQPQHF. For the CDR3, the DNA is TGTGCCAGCAGCCAAGTATACGATCAGCCCCAGCATTTT.

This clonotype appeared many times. The CDR3 reads CASSQNPHRVSDTQYF. In nucleotides, the CDR3 is TGTGCCAGCAGCCAGAACCCCCACAGGGTCTCAGATACGCAGTATTTT. The V call is TRBV14, the J call TRBJ2-3, with D possibly matching TRBD1 (6 bases). V was trimmed by 3 bases and J by 4 bases, leaving 17 bases between them. The CDR3 has 16 residues. Per germline, CDR1 SGHDN and CDR2 FVKESK.

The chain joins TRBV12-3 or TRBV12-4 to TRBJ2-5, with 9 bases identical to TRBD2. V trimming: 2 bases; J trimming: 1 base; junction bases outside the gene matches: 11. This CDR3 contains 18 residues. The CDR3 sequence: CASSLNRGGVSFQETQYF. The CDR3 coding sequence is TGTGCCAGCAGTTTAAACCGCGGGGGGGTTTCCTTCCAAGAGACCCAGTACTTC.

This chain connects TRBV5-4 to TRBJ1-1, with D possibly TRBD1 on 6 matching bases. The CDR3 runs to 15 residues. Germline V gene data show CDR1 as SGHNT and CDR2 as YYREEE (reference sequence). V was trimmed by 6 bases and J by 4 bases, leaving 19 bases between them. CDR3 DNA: TGTGCCAGCACGAGTACAGGGAGGTCCCGCACTGAAGCTTTCTTT. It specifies CASTSTGRSRTEAFF. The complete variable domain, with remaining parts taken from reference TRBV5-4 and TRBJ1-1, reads ETGVTQSPTHLIKTRGQQVTLRCSSQSGHNTVSWYQQALGQGPQFIFQYYREEENGRGNFPPRFSGLQFPNYSSELNVNALELDDSALYLCASTSTGRSRTEAFFGQGTRLTVV.

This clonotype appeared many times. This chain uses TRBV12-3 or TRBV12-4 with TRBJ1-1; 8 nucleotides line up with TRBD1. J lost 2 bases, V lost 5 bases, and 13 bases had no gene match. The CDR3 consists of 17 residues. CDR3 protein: CASSTRRGDRRNTEAFF. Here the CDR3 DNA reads TGTGCCAGCAGTACTCGTAGGGGGGACAGGAGAAACACTGAAGCTTTCTTT.

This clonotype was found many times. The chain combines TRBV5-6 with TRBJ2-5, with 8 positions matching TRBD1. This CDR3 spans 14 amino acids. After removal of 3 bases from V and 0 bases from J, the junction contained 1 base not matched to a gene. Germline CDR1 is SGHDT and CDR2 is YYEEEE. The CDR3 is CASSWTGYQETQYF. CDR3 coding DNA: TGTGCCAGCAGCTGGACAGGGTACCAAGAGACCCAGTACTTC.

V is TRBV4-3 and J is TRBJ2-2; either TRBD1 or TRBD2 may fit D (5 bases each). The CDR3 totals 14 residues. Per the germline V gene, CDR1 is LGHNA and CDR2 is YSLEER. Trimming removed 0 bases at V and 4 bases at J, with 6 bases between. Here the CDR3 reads CASSQDGTTGELFF. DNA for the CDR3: TGCGCCAGCAGCCAAGATGGGACCACCGGGGAGCTGTTTTTT.

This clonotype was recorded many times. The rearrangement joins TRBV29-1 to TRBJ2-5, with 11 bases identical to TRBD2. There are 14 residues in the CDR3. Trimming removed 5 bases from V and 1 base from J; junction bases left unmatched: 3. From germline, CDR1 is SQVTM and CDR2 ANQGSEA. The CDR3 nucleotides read TGCAGCGTTCTTAGCGGGGGGGTCCAAGAGACCCAGTACTTC. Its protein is CSVLSGGVQETQYF.

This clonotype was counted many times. CDR3 amino acids: CASSLERSEAFF. CDR3 nucleotides: TGTGCCAGCAGCTTAGAGCGGAGTGAAGCTTTCTTT. The chain uses TRBV7-9 and TRBJ1-1; D remains unclear. The CDR3 runs to 12 residues. V was clipped by 1 base and J by 7 bases, with 7 bases between them. CDR1 and CDR2 (germline): SEHNR, FQNEAQ (reference sequence).